Each of the 24 T cell receptor beta chains below was sequenced from the same sample in a study of CD8+ T cells in alopecia areata. Extraction and reverse transcription of RNA yielded cDNA as the sequencing template. Measured with immunoSEQ multiplex PCR; TCRdb has only the in-frame clones, and not every one. The sample holds about 200,000 clones, 50% to 65% seen once. Material: CD4+ T cells sorted from blood, obtained at week 0. The receptor set was obtained from a human donor with alopecia areata.

The gene calls are TRBV29-1 and TRBJ2-7; D perhaps matches TRBD2 (7 bases). The CDR3 has 15 residues. Germline lookup yields CDR1 SQVTM and CDR2 ANQGSEA. The V and J ends lost 0 bases and 4 bases respectively, with 16 bases between them. CDR3 sequence: CSVEEGRGTGYEQYF. In DNA form, the CDR3 reads TGCAGCGTTGAAGAGGGGAGGGGGACGGGATACGAGCAGTACTTC.

This clone was seen a few times. The chain combines TRBV29-1 with TRBJ2-2; 13 nucleotides agree with TRBD2. Germline CDR1 SQVTM, CDR2 ANQGSEA. The CDR3 consists of 15 residues. V was pared by 6 bases and J by 5 bases, with 6 bases of the junction left unmatched. The CDR3 reads CSVKKTSGGTGELFF. In DNA, the CDR3 is TGCAGCGTCAAGAAGACTAGCGGGGGGACCGGGGAGCTGTTTTTT.

The rearrangement joins TRBV6-5 to TRBJ2-7; TRBD2 agrees at 14 bases. Per the germline V gene, CDR1 is MNHEY and CDR2 is SVGAGI. The CDR3 spans 16 residues. V gave up 4 bases and J gave up 0 bases; unmatched junction bases: 2. CDR3 loop: CASSSGTSGSSYEQYF. Written as DNA, the CDR3 is TGTGCCAGCAGTTCCGGGACTAGCGGGAGCTCCTACGAGCAGTACTTC.

This clone was seen a handful of times. This chain connects TRBV29-1 to TRBJ2-5; the D is unclear. Germline V gene lookup returns CDR1 SQVTM and CDR2 ANQGSEA. Trimming left V 3 bases short and J 1 base short, with 9 bases between. The CDR3 consists of 13 residues. As DNA, the CDR3 is TGCAGCGTTGATCTGCATTCCCAAGAGACCCAGTACTTC. It specifies CSVDLHSQETQYF.

CDR3 DNA sequence: TGTGCCAGCTCACCACTTGCCGGGGCCGCCGGGGAGCTGTTTTTT. Amino acid sequence: CASSPLAGAAGELFF. The chain couples TRBV18 to TRBJ2-2, with D tentatively TRBD1 or TRBD2 (5 bases each). This CDR3 is built from 15 residues. Germline loops: CDR1 KGHSH, CDR2 LQKENI. Trimming took off 1 base at V and 6 bases at J, with 12 bases between the two ends.

This clone was recorded a few times. This chain links TRBV30 with TRBJ2-4, with D tentatively TRBD1 (5 bases). CDR3 length: 14 residues. Per the germline V gene, CDR1 is GTSNPN and CDR2 is SVGIG (reference sequence). Trimming took off 0 bases at V and 0 bases at J, with 6 bases between the two ends. CDR3 protein: CAWSVGAAKNIQYF. CDR3 DNA sequence: TGTGCCTGGAGTGTAGGGGCAGCCAAAAACATTCAGTACTTC. The whole variable domain, remainder taken from reference TRBV30 and TRBJ2-4, is SQTIHQWPATLVQPVGSPLSLECTVEGTSNPNLYWYRQAAGRGLQLLFYSVGIGQISSEVPQNLSASRPQDRQFILSSKKLLLSDSGFYLCAWSVGAAKNIQYFGAGTRLSVL.

A note on this clone: The junction departs from germline at one end; a sequencing error may be responsible. V gene TRBV7-9 combines with J gene TRBJ2-1; 12 nucleotides line up with TRBD2. This CDR3 is built from 14 residues. Germline CDR1 and CDR2: SEHNR and FQNEAQ (reference sequence). The CDR3 sequence is CASSLAGGNNEQFF. Here the CDR3 DNA reads TGTGCCAGCAGCCTAGCGGGGGGGAACAATGAGCAGTTCTTC.

The chain is built from TRBV9 and TRBJ2-3; no firm D call. CDR1 and CDR2 from the germline V gene are SGDLS and YYNGEE. The CDR3 is 12 residues long. V was pared by 3 bases and J by 5 bases, with 7 bases between. The CDR3 sequence is CASSGSGDTQYF. The CDR3 DNA reads as TGTGCCAGCAGCGGATCCGGAGATACGCAGTATTTT.

The rearrangement joins TRBV7-2 to TRBJ2-1; TRBD2 aligns across 13 bases. Germline lookup yields CDR1 SGHTA and CDR2 FQGNSA. This CDR3 region has 17 residues. Trimming cost V 5 bases and J 8 bases; bases outside gene matches: 12. In nucleotides, the CDR3 is TGTGCCAGCAGCCCCGACACGGGACTAGCGGGACTAGATGAGCAGTTCTTC. Encoded protein: CASSPDTGLAGLDEQFF.

The V gene is TRBV30, the J gene TRBJ2-7; D possibly uses TRBD1 or TRBD2 (6 bases each). This CDR3 is 14 amino acids long. Per the germline V gene, CDR1 is GTSNPN and CDR2 is SVGIG (reference sequence). Trimming took off 4 bases at V and 3 bases at J, with 16 bases between the two ends. The DNA for the CDR3 is TGTGCCTGGACTCGGCGGGACATAGGCTACGAGCAGTACTTC. It is translated as CAWTRRDIGYEQYF.

This clone has ten or more counts. The rearrangement uses TRBV7-9 and TRBJ1-1; the D is unclear. This CDR3 region has 14 residues. V lost 1 base and J 4 bases, leaving 10 bases between the germline ends. Germline assignment: CDR1 SEHNR and CDR2 FQNEAQ (reference sequence). This chain's CDR3 is CASSLGLPSTEAFF. The DNA for the CDR3 is TGTGCCAGCAGCTTAGGACTGCCGTCCACTGAAGCTTTCTTT.

This clone has only a few counts. The V and J genes are TRBV7-2 and TRBJ2-7; 8 positions match TRBD2. V gave up 5 bases and J gave up 8 bases; unmatched junction bases: 8. The CDR3 runs to 13 residues. Germline CDR1 SGHTA, CDR2 FQGNSA. The CDR3 is CASSPAGAPQQYF. The DNA of the CDR3 is TGTGCCAGCAGCCCAGCGGGGGCACCGCAGCAGTACTTC.

The chain combines TRBV27 with TRBJ2-1, with D tentatively TRBD1 (5 bases). Germline CDR1 reads MNHEY; CDR2 reads SMNVEV (reference sequence). The V gene lost 10 bases and the J gene lost 3 bases, with 19 bases spanning the gap. The CDR3 has 15 amino acids. CDR3 residues: CATRQGVPSYNEQFF. The CDR3 nucleotides are TGTGCCACCCGACAAGGGGTTCCCAGCTACAATGAGCAGTTCTTC.

This chain joins TRBV7-3 and TRBJ1-1; D gene uncertain. The CDR3 is made up of 13 amino acids. CDR1 is SGHTA and CDR2 is FQGTGA in the germline V gene. V was shortened by 5 bases and J by 2 bases, with 9 bases between the two germline ends. CDR3 DNA sequence: TGTGCCAGCAGCAGAAATGACAACACTGAAGCTTTCTTT. It yields the protein CASSRNDNTEAFF.

The chain uses TRBV11-1 and TRBJ2-2; D is unresolved. Germline V gene lookup returns CDR1 SGHAT and CDR2 FQDESV (reference sequence). The CDR3 runs 12 residues. Trimming cost V 5 bases and J 4 bases, with 5 bases left between them. Here the CDR3 reads CASSQSTGELFF. CDR3 in DNA: TGTGCCAGCAGCCAGAGCACCGGGGAGCTGTTTTTT.

The CDR3 sequence: CASSPGMLNSPLHF. The CDR3 DNA follows: TGTGCCAGCAGCCCAGGGATGCTAAATTCACCCCTCCACTTT. This chain connects TRBV5-4 to TRBJ1-6; maybe TRBD1 (5 bases). V lost 4 bases, J lost 7 bases, and 12 bases lay in between. CDR3 length: 14 amino acids. From germline, CDR1 is SGHNT and CDR2 YYREEE (reference sequence).

V and J are TRBV30 and TRBJ1-2; 9 bases match TRBD1. V shed 1 base and J 5 bases; nucleotides not matched to a gene: 8. Looked up from germline, CDR1 is GTSNPN and CDR2 is SVGIG (reference sequence). CDR3 size: 15 residues. The CDR3 here is CAWSAATGGIYGYTF. In DNA, the CDR3 is TGTGCCTGGAGTGCCGCGACAGGGGGGATATATGGCTACACCTTC.

This chain connects TRBV29-1 to TRBJ1-5, with 8 bases aligning to TRBD1. This CDR3 contains 13 residues. Trimming took 6 bases from V and 5 from J; bases not matched to a gene: 6. In germline, CDR1 is SQVTM, CDR2 ANQGSEA. The CDR3 sequence: CSVARDRHQPQHF. The CDR3 coding sequence is TGCAGCGTCGCGCGGGACAGGCATCAGCCCCAGCATTTT.

Worth noting for this clone: The junction shows a germline mismatch at one end, possibly a read error. The rearrangement links TRBV29-1 to TRBJ2-7; unclear D gene. The CDR3 runs 9 residues. CDR1 is SQVTM and CDR2 is ANQGSEA in the germline V gene. This chain's CDR3 is CSVTPPPHF. CDR3 in DNA: TGCAGCGTTACCCCGCCCCCCCATTTC.

The table lists this clone with a few counts. The chain is built from TRBV19 and TRBJ1-1; D perhaps matches TRBD1 (5 bases). From germline, CDR1 is LNHDA and CDR2 SQIVND (reference sequence). V was clipped by 4 bases and J by 0 bases, with 12 bases between them. The CDR3 is 15 amino acids. CDR3: CASSRGDRLNTEAFF. The CDR3 DNA reads TGTGCCAGTAGTAGGGGAGACAGATTGAACACTGAAGCTTTCTTT.

This chain uses TRBV5-1 with TRBJ2-3; no reliable D call. Germline assignment: CDR1 SGHRS and CDR2 YFSETQ. This CDR3 has 14 amino acids. Trimming stripped 0 bases from V and 4 bases from J, with 9 bases between. The CDR3 protein is CASSLGPIADTQYF. CDR3 bases: TGCGCCAGCAGCTTGGGACCGATCGCAGATACGCAGTATTTT.

This clone was recorded many times. The chain joins TRBV19 to TRBJ2-2; tentatively, D is TRBD1 (5 bases). Trimming removed 4 bases from V and 2 bases from J, with 11 bases in between. CDR1 is LNHDA, CDR2 SQIVND, per germline (reference sequence). The CDR3 consists of 15 residues. The CDR3 DNA reads as TGTGCCAGTAGTACGATGACAGCCAACACCGGGGAGCTGTTTTTT. Translation gives CASSTMTANTGELFF.

The rearrangement links TRBV5-1 to TRBJ2-5; 9 nucleotides agree with TRBD1. Germline V gives CDR1 SGHRS, CDR2 YFSETQ. J lost 4 bases, V lost 3 bases, and 4 bases had no gene match. The CDR3 spans 14 residues. CDR3 DNA sequence: TGCGCCAGCAGCTGGCGGGACAGGGCAGAGACCCAGTACTTC. Translation: CASSWRDRAETQYF.

DNA for the CDR3: TGCGCCAGCAGCACCGGGACTAGCGGGACCTGGGAGCAGTTCTTC. Translating gives CASSTGTSGTWEQFF. The J gene is TRBJ2-1, the V gene TRBV5-1, with 13 bases identical to TRBD2. V lost 4 bases and J lost 10; bases outside the gene matches: 8. The germline CDR1 and CDR2 sequences are SGHRS and YFSETQ. The CDR3 contains 15 residues.